The sequence of this T cell receptor (beta chain) was determined in a study of T cells in women clearing cervical HPV infection. Study as a whole: Case blood was drawn a median about 23 weeks after lesion detection. The study's findings and limits: TRBV6-7 relative abundance averaged around 0.11% in cases and 0.16% in controls.

About this clone: What it binds is unknown. The read terminates 3 residues ahead of where the CDR3 ends, so the germline J gene completes it.

Repertoires were generated with immunoSEQ multiplex PCR, while TCRdb's copy carries only in-frame clones and drops some. In all, the sample yields tens of thousands of clones. Germline V gene sequence: CDR1 SGDLS, CDR2 YYNGEE. CDR3 length: 15 amino acids. V dropped 4 bases and J dropped 1 base, with 15 bases sitting between them. The chain recombines TRBV9 with TRBJ2-7, with D possibly being TRBD2 (5 bases). The specimen was blood buffy coat. The source is a woman between 18 and 70 years old with a cervical HPV16 infection that either progressed to CIN3+ or cleared (not recorded which). CDR3 loop: CASSPRGSASYEQYF. The part of the CDR3 DNA that was read is TGTGCCAGCAGCCCCCGCGGTAGCGCTTCCTACGAG.